This TCR beta chain derives from a study of T cell responses to AZD1222 COVID-19 vaccine. V was trimmed by 2 bases and J by 1 base, leaving 11 bases between them. The CDR3 consists of 15 residues. CDR1 is MNHEY, CDR2 SVGAGI, per germline. With regard to this clone: Its antigen is currently unknown.

Whole-study results and caveats: Only a handful of individuals given AZD1222 were seropositive at baseline. Targeting of unmutated variant regions was reportedly seen in nearly half of spike-specific TCRs.

Produced via immunoSEQ multiplex PCR; TCRdb's table is partial and in-frame only. The sample yields under 200,000 clones, 85% to 95% seen once. Specimen: peripheral blood, collected on day 0 of AZD1222 vaccination. J is TRBJ1-1 and V is TRBV6-5; D not resolved. The sequence came from an adult in good health. The CDR3 nucleotides read TGTGCCAGCAGTTACGGGCTTTTGGGGAACACTGAAGCTTTCTTT. This encodes CASSYGLLGNTEAFF.